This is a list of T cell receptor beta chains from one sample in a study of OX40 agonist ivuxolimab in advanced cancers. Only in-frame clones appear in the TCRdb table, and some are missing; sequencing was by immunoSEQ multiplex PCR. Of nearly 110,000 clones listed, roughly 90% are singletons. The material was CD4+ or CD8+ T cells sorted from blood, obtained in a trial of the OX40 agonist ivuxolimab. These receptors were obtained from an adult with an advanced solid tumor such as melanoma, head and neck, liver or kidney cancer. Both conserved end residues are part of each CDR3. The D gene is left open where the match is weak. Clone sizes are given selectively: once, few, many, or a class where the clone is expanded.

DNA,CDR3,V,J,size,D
TGTGCCAGCAGTGAATCCCAGGGAGGCACTGAAGCTTTCTTT,CASSESQGGTEAFF,TRBV6-1,TRBJ1-1,once,-
TGTGCCAGCTCACAGGCAGGGATCGACGAGCAGTACTTC,CASSQAGIDEQYF,TRBV18,TRBJ2-7,-,-
TGTGCCAGCTCACCACAGGGGGCCGGAGCTAACTATGGCTACACCTTC,CASSPQGAGANYGYTF,TRBV18,TRBJ1-2,-,TRBD1
TGTGCCTGGAGGACTAGCGGGAGAAGAACCTACGAGCAGTACTTC,CAWRTSGRRTYEQYF,TRBV30,TRBJ2-7,-,TRBD2
TGTGCTAGTGGTTCCGGACAGTTTTTGAACACTGAAGCTTTCTTT,CASGSGQFLNTEAFF,TRBV12-5,TRBJ1-1,-,-
TGTGCCAGCTCACCCCTTCGGCAGTTAAGCGGCGAGCAGTACTTC,CASSPLRQLSGEQYF,TRBV18,TRBJ2-7,-,-
TGTGCCAGCAGCTTCTACAGCGGAGGACAAGAGACCCAGTACTTC,CASSFYSGGQETQYF,TRBV7-2,TRBJ2-5,-,-
TGTGCCAGCAGCTTAGCCCCAGTCAATCAGCCCCAGCATTTT,CASSLAPVNQPQHF,TRBV7-9,TRBJ1-5,-,-
TGTGCCAGCAGTTTACCGCCGGGGGACAGGGTTGGTGAAAAACTGTTTTTT,CASSLPPGDRVGEKLFF,TRBV28,TRBJ1-4,-,TRBD1
TGTGCCAGCTCACCGACTACAGATACGCAGTATTTT,CASSPTTDTQYF,TRBV18,TRBJ2-3,-,-
TGTGCCAGTAGTACCTCCGGGACATCCAACACCGGGGAGCTGTTTTTT,CASSTSGTSNTGELFF,TRBV19,TRBJ2-2,-,-
TGTGCCAGCAGCCAAGACCAGGGGGTCATATACGAGCAGTACTTC,CASSQDQGVIYEQYF,TRBV14,TRBJ2-7,-,TRBD1
TGTGCCAGCAGTTTGACAGGAAACTATGGCTACACCTTC,CASSLTGNYGYTF,TRBV28,TRBJ1-2,-,-
TGCGCCAGCAGCCGAGATTCCCAGGCCTCAGGGGCCACAGATACGCAGTATTTT,CASSRDSQASGATDTQYF,TRBV4-3,TRBJ2-3,-,-
TGTGCCTGGAGTAAGAGACAGGGGAACACTGAAGCTTTCTTT,CAWSKRQGNTEAFF,TRBV30,TRBJ1-1,few,TRBD1
TGCGCCAGCAGCTTGAAGTTCCGGGACAGGGTCCAATGGGGCAATCAGCCCCAGCATTTT,CASSLKFRDRVQWGNQPQHF,TRBV5-1,TRBJ1-5,once,TRBD1
TGCGCCAGCAGCCAAGATATGAGGAGCGGGAGCTTCAAGTCCGAGCAGTACTTC,CASSQDMRSGSFKSEQYF,TRBV4-1,TRBJ2-7,-,TRBD2
TGTGCCAGCAGTTACTCGGAGGAAAGGAGCACTGAAGCTTTCTTT,CASSYSEERSTEAFF,TRBV6-5,TRBJ1-1,-,-
TGTGCCAGCAGTTTAGGAAACGAGCAGTACTTC,CASSLGNEQYF,TRBV28,TRBJ2-7,-,-
TGTGCCAGCAGTTTTGCCCGAGACCACTATGGCTACACCTTC,CASSFARDHYGYTF,TRBV6-5,TRBJ1-2,-,-
TGTGCCAGCACTGCCCGGGGAGATACGCAGTATTTT,CASTARGDTQYF,TRBV28,TRBJ2-3,-,-
TGTGCCTGGACAGGGGCAATCTCTGGAAACACCATATATTTT,CAWTGAISGNTIYF,TRBV30,TRBJ1-3,-,-
TGTGCCAGTACCAAGGGAGCGGGAGTACAATATACGCAGTATTTT,CASTKGAGVQYTQYF,TRBV19,TRBJ2-3,-,TRBD2
TGTGCCAGCAGCCCCGGGACAGGGGGGAGCGAGCAGTACTTC,CASSPGTGGSEQYF,TRBV11-2,TRBJ2-7,-,TRBD1